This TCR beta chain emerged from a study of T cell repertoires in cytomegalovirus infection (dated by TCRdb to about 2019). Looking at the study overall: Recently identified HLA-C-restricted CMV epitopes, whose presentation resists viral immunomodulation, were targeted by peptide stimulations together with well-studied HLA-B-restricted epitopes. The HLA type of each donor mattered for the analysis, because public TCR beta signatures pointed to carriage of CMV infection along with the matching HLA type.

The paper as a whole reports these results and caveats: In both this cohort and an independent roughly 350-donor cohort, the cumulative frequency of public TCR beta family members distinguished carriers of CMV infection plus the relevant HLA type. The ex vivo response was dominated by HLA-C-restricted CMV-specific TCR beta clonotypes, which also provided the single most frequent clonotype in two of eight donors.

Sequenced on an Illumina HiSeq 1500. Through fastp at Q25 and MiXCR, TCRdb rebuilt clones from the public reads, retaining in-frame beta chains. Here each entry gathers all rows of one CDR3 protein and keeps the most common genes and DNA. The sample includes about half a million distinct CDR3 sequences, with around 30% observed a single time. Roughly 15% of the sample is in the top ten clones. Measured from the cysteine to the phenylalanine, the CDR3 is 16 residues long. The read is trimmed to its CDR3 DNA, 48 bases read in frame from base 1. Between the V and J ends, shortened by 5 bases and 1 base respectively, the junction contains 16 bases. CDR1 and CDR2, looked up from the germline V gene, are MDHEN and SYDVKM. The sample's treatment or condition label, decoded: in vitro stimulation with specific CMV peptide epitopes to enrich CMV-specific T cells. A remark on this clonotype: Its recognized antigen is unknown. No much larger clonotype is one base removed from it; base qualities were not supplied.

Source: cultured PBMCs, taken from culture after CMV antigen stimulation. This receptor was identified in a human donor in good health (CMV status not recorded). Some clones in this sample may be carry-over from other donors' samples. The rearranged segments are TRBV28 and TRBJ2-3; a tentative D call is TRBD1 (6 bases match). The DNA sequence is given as TGTGCCAGCAGTCCCCTACAGGGCCAGGGCACAGATACGCAGTATTTT. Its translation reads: CASSPLQGQGTDTQYF.